This passage covers 22 T cell receptor beta chains from one sample sequenced in a study of blood T cell repertoires in COVID-19. Measured with immunoSEQ multiplex PCR; TCRdb has only the in-frame clones, and not every one. Found here are under 300,000 clones, 75% to 90% of them singletons; the top ten hold roughly 9%. What was sequenced was PBMCs or T cells enriched from blood (not recorded which). Every receptor here comes from a middle-aged man who had recovered from COVID-19.

This rearrangement joins TRBV5-1 to TRBJ2-7, with 7 bases fitting TRBD1. The CDR3 runs to 13 residues. CDR1 is SGHRS, CDR2 YFSETQ, per germline. J lost 7 bases, V lost 4 bases, and 8 bases had no gene match. The CDR3 sequence is CASSPMTGREQYF. The CDR3 nucleotides read TGCGCCAGCAGCCCCATGACAGGGAGAGAGCAGTACTTC.

J is TRBJ1-1 and V is TRBV20-1; D ambiguous. Trimming left V 3 bases short and J 2 bases short, with 13 bases between. This CDR3 is 14 amino acids long. CDR1 DFQATT and CDR2 SNEGSKA come from the germline V gene (reference sequence). This CDR3 is CSASPSGVNTEAFF. The CDR3 bases are TGCAGTGCTAGTCCCTCGGGTGTCAACACTGAAGCTTTCTTT.

This rearrangement joins TRBV10-3 to TRBJ1-1, with D perhaps matching TRBD1 (5 bases). Germline V gene lookup returns CDR1 ENHRY and CDR2 SYGVKD. This CDR3 contains 15 residues. Between the trimmed V and J ends, which lost 2 bases and 10 bases, there was a span of 20 bases. The CDR3 protein is CAISETGTAVDGAFF. Here the CDR3 DNA reads TGTGCCATCAGTGAGACAGGCACCGCCGTGGATGGAGCTTTCTTT.

The chain employs TRBV7-9 and TRBJ1-1, with D possibly TRBD1 on 5 matching bases. This CDR3 contains 15 residues. CDR1 and CDR2 from the germline V gene are SEHNR and FQNEAQ (reference sequence). Trimming left V 0 bases short and J 7 bases short, with 15 bases between. The CDR3 loop reads CASSLARVIRDEAFF. In DNA form, the CDR3 reads TGTGCCAGCAGCTTAGCGCGTGTCATCAGGGATGAAGCTTTCTTT.

This sequence joins TRBV3-1 (or the pseudogene TRBV3-2) and TRBJ2-7, with 11 bases aligning to TRBD2. Trimming at V came to 2 bases and at J to 2 bases, leaving 5 bases not matched to a gene. The V gene's germline CDR1 is LGHDT and CDR2 YNNKEL (reference sequence). CDR3 length equals 16 residues. In nucleotides, the CDR3 is TGTGCCAGCAGCCAACCTTTAGCGGGGGGGACCTACGAGCAGTACTTC. Its translation: CASSQPLAGGTYEQYF.

This chain connects TRBV12-5 to TRBJ2-2; D is unresolved. Trimming removed 4 bases at V and 0 bases at J, with 18 bases between. The CDR3 contains 18 residues. Germline V lookup: CDR1 LGHNT, CDR2 FRNRAP. This CDR3 reads CASGSPTPLDSNTGELFF. The DNA for the CDR3 is TGTGCTAGTGGTTCGCCCACCCCGCTAGATTCGAACACCGGGGAGCTGTTTTTT.

With respect to this clone: This CDR3 is also generated by other DNA sequences in the sample. V is TRBV7-8 and J is TRBJ1-1; D ambiguous. This CDR3 is built from 12 residues. V lost 5 bases, J lost 5 bases, and 9 bases lay in between. Germline V gene lookup returns CDR1 SGHVS and CDR2 FQNEAQ. The CDR3 here is CASSRLGTEAFF. DNA of the CDR3: TGTGCCAGCAGCCGACTCGGGACTGAAGCTTTCTTT.

J is TRBJ2-7 and V is TRBV3-1 (or the pseudogene TRBV3-2); 12 bases are shared with TRBD2. Germline values: CDR1 LGHDT, CDR2 YNNKEL (reference sequence). The CDR3 totals 15 residues. J gave up 3 bases and V 2 bases, and 2 bases lay outside the gene matches. CDR3 nucleotides: TGTGCCAGCAGCCAACAACTAGCGGGAGGCTACGAGCAGTACTTC. Translated, it gives CASSQQLAGGYEQYF.

The chain joins TRBV11-2 to TRBJ1-5, with 8 bases that match TRBD1. V was clipped by 1 base and J by 0 bases; unmatched bases: 2. There are 16 residues in the CDR3. Per germline, CDR1 SGHAT and CDR2 FQNNGV. CDR3 amino acids: CASSLGTGFSNQPQHF. The CDR3 DNA sequence: TGTGCCAGCAGCTTAGGGACAGGGTTTAGCAATCAGCCCCAGCATTTT.

This clone was counted a few times. The chain carries TRBV5-5 and TRBJ2-7, with 9 bases aligning to TRBD1. Germline V gives CDR1 SGHKS, CDR2 YYEKEE (reference sequence). Trimming took 0 bases from V and 3 from J; bases not matched to a gene: 16. CDR3 length: 19 amino acids. CDR3 in amino acids: CASSLDASGRTGEYYEQYF. As DNA, the CDR3 is TGTGCCAGCAGCTTGGACGCTTCGGGACGGACAGGGGAATACTACGAGCAGTACTTC. The full variable domain, in which reference TRBV5-5 and TRBJ2-7 provide the parts outside the CDR3, is DAGVTQSPTHLIKTRGQQVTLRCSPISGHKSVSWYQQVLGQGPQFIFQYYEKEERGRGNFPDRFSARQFPNYSSELNVNALLLGDSALYLCASSLDASGRTGEYYEQYFGPGTRLTVT.

A few counts support this clone. V is TRBV27 and J is TRBJ1-6, with D perhaps TRBD1 (6 bases). The V end lost 5 bases, the J end lost 0 bases, and 17 bases lay between the germline ends. The CDR3 is made up of 18 amino acids. Germline CDR1 is MNHEY and CDR2 is SMNVEV (reference sequence). The CDR3 DNA is TGTGCCAGCAGTCCTCAGGGGTTGGTAAGCTCCTATAATTCACCCCTCCACTTT. It specifies CASSPQGLVSSYNSPLHF.

The CDR3: CASSRRDRGSAYNSPLHF. CDR3 sequence (DNA): TGTGCCAGCAGCAGGAGGGACAGGGGGTCGGCCTATAATTCACCCCTCCACTTT. The J gene is TRBJ1-6, the V gene TRBV11-2; 11 nucleotides line up with TRBD1. The CDR3 covers 18 residues. Looked up from germline, CDR1 is SGHAT and CDR2 is FQNNGV. The J segment lost 2 bases and the V segment lost 5 bases, leaving 8 bases of the junction unmatched.

The chain has TRBV6-5 and TRBJ2-7, with TRBD1 matching 8 bases. This CDR3 has 14 amino acids. The V segment lost 6 bases and the J segment 5 bases; nucleotides outside the gene matches: 9. Germline V gives CDR1 MNHEY, CDR2 SVGAGI. The CDR3 reads CASRSGQVSDEQYF. CDR3 in DNA: TGTGCCAGCAGATCGGGACAGGTTTCGGACGAGCAGTACTTC.

The genes are TRBV19 and TRBJ1-4, with D possibly TRBD1 on 6 matching bases. Germline-derived CDR1 and CDR2 are LNHDA and SQIVND (reference sequence). CDR3 size: 15 residues. The ends were cut back, 6 bases at V and 13 bases at J, with 24 bases in the middle. The DNA for the CDR3 is TGTGCCAGTAGCTTTCAAACGACAGGCGGCGGGGGACTGTTTTTT. Translating gives CASSFQTTGGGGLFF.

The V and J genes are TRBV19 and TRBJ2-1, with 15 nucleotides matching TRBD2. V shed 7 bases, J shed 10 bases, and the junction held 17 bases outside the gene matches. This CDR3 contains 18 residues. Germline lookup yields CDR1 LNHDA and CDR2 SQIVND (reference sequence). CDR3: CASNGLAGGPRAHWEQFF. In DNA form, the CDR3 reads TGTGCCAGTAATGGACTAGCGGGGGGGCCTAGGGCGCATTGGGAGCAGTTCTTC.

The chain uses TRBV28 and TRBJ2-4; TRBD1 aligns across 8 bases. V lost 3 bases to trimming and J lost 1 base; unmatched junction nucleotides: 8. Germline V CDR1 and CDR2: MDHEN, SYDVKM. The CDR3 consists of 17 residues. The CDR3 is CASSFQVTGGAKNIQYF. The CDR3 bases are TGTGCCAGCAGTTTTCAGGTCACAGGGGGGGCCAAAAACATTCAGTACTTC.

The V gene is TRBV2, the J gene TRBJ1-6; the D is unclear. This CDR3 is 16 amino acids long. Trimming shortened V by 2 bases and J by 6 bases, and 14 bases separated the two germline ends. CDR1 and CDR2 (germline): SNHLY, FYNNEI. The CDR3 nucleotides are TGTGCCAGCAGTGAAAACAGTAGAAAATTTAATTCACCCCTCCACTTT. Its protein is CASSENSRKFNSPLHF.

The chain is built from TRBV5-1 and TRBJ2-6; 11 nucleotides align to TRBD1. This CDR3 is 18 amino acids long. The ends lost 7 bases at V and 0 bases at J; junction bases unmatched: 9. Looked up from germline, CDR1 is SGHRS and CDR2 is YFSETQ. CDR3 bases: TGCGCCAGCCGTAGATTAGGGACAGGGGGCTCTGGGGCCAACGTCCTGACTTTC. It encodes CASRRLGTGGSGANVLTF.

V is TRBV6-5 and J is TRBJ1-1; 9 bases line up with TRBD1. Trimming took 5 bases from V and 4 from J; bases not matched to a gene: 8. CDR1 is MNHEY and CDR2 is SVGAGI in the germline V gene. CDR3 length: 15 amino acids. The CDR3 spells CASSPQDRGSTEAFF. In DNA, the CDR3 is TGTGCCAGCAGTCCCCAGGACAGGGGAAGCACTGAAGCTTTCTTT.

This chain uses TRBV18 with TRBJ2-1; 9 bases match TRBD2. The V gene end was trimmed by 1 base and the J gene end by 4 bases; junction bases not matched to a gene: 8. Germline V gene data show CDR1 as KGHSH and CDR2 as LQKENI. The CDR3 runs to 17 residues. The CDR3 loop is CASSPLPSGIGYNEQFF. As DNA, the CDR3 is TGTGCCAGCTCACCACTCCCTAGCGGGATAGGGTACAATGAGCAGTTCTTC.

A single count supports this clone. This chain connects TRBV5-1 to TRBJ1-1, with D unresolved. Looked up from germline, CDR1 is SGHRS and CDR2 is YFSETQ. Trimming left V 0 bases short and J 2 bases short, with 11 bases between. The CDR3 length is 15 residues. CDR3 bases: TGCGCCAGCAGCTTGGGTAACAAACCTAACACTGAAGCTTTCTTT. This gives the protein CASSLGNKPNTEAFF.

This chain uses TRBV20-1 with TRBJ2-2, with a weak D call TRBD2 (5 bases). The V end lost 5 bases, the J end lost 6 bases, and 7 bases lay between the germline ends. There are 11 residues in the CDR3. Germline V gives CDR1 DFQATT, CDR2 SNEGSKA (reference sequence). The CDR3 DNA follows: TGCAGTGCTGAGGGCCCCGGGGAGCTGTTTTTT. Translating it yields CSAEGPGELFF.